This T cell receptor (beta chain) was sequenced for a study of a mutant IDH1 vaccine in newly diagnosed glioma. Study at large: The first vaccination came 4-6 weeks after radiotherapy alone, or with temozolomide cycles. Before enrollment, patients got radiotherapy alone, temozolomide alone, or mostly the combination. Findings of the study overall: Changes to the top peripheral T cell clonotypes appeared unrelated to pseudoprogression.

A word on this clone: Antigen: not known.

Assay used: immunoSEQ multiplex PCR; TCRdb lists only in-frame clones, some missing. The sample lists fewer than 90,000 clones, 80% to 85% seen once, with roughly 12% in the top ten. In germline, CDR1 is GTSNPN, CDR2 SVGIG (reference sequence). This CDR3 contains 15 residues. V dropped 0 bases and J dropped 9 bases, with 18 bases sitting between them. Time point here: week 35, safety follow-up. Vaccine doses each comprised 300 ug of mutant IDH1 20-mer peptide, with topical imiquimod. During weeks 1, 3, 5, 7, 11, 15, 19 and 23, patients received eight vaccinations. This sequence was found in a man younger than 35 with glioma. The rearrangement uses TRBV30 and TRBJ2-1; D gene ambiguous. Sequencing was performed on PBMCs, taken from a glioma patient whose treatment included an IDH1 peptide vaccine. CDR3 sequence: CAWSVRFPLLREQFF. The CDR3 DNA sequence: TGTGCCTGGAGTGTACGGTTCCCCCTCCTCCGTGAGCAGTTCTTC.